The next 3 T cell receptor beta chains were all read from a single sample in a study of regulatory T cells in long-lasting Graves disease. Time point denoted: persistent/refractory GD, antithyroid drugs over 5 years with positive TRAb. Following extraction of RNA from PBMCs, that RNA was used to make the TCR library. HTBI primers from iRepertoire and Arm-PCR of CDR3 regions yielded the TCR beta libraries. TCRdb re-derived calls from the multiplex PCR reads in MiXCR, one entry per CDR3 protein. Altogether approximately 690,000 distinct CDR3 sequences are present, around 30% being singletons, with the ten largest covering around 42%. The material was peripheral blood mononuclear cells (PBMCs), obtained when the disease was refractory, from a patient treated with antithyroid drugs. These receptors came from a female donor with Graves disease.

This clonotype was counted a few times. The chain is built from TRBV30 and TRBJ1-5; D perhaps matches TRBD1 (5 bases). In germline, CDR1 is GTSNPN, CDR2 SVGIG (reference sequence). The CDR3 is 13 residues long. V lost 4 bases to trimming and J lost 5 bases, with 12 bases between them. CDR3 sequence (DNA): TGTGCCTGGAAAGGGACTCGGGATCAGCCCCAGCATTTT. Its protein product is CAWKGTRDQPQHF.

This clonotype turned up a few times. This rearrangement joins TRBV6-5 to TRBJ1-1; the D is unclear. CDR1 is MNHEY, CDR2 SVGAGI, per germline. The V end lost 1 base, the J end lost 0 bases, and 3 bases lay between the germline ends. The CDR3 is 13 amino acids. The CDR3 loop reads CASSYFVNTEAFF. CDR3 nucleotides: TGTGCCAGCAGTTACTTTGTGAACACTGAAGCTTTCTTT.

This clonotype was seen only a few times. Here the CDR3 DNA reads TGCGCCAGCAGTGAGCCCGCTAGGATACGGCAGGGTGACTATGGCTACACCTTC. Its translation: CASSEPARIRQGDYGYTF. This sequence joins TRBV10-1 and TRBJ1-2; D is perhaps TRBD1 (5 bases). Trimming took off 2 bases at V and 3 bases at J, with 22 bases between the two ends. In germline, CDR1 is WNHNN, CDR2 SYGVQD (reference sequence). The CDR3 extends over 18 amino acids.